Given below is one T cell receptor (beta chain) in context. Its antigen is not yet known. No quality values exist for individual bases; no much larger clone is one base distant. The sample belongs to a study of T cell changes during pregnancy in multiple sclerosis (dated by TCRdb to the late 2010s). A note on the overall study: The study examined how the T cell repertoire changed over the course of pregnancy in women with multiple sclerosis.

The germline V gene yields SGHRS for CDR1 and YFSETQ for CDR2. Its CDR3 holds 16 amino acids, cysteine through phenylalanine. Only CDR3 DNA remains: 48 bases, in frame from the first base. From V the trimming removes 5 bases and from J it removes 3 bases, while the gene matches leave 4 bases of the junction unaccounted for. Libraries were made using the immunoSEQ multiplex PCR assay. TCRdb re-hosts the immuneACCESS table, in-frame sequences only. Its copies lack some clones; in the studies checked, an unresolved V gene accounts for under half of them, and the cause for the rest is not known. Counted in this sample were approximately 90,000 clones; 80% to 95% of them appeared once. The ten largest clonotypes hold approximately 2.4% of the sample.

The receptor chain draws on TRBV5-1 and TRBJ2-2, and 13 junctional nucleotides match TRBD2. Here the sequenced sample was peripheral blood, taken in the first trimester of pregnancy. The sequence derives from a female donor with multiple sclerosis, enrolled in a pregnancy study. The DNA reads TGCGCCAGCAGTCCGGGACTAGCGGGGCACACCGGGGAGCTGTTTTTT. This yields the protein CASSPGLAGHTGELFF.